Following are 32 T cell receptor beta chains from one sample sequenced in a study of T-cell reconstitution after alpha-beta-depleted transplantation in children. TCRbeta library construction was performed incorporating unique molecular identifiers. TCRdb re-called the PCR reads with MiXCR, one entry per CDR3 protein. In the table there are about 24,000 distinct CDR3 sequences, roughly 10% of which are singletons. The specimen comprised PBMCs from the stem cell graft donor, sampled from the stem cell graft. The receptors derive from a human donor who donated a stem cell graft to a child with chronic granulomatous disease.

There are many counts of this clonotype. J is TRBJ2-7 and V is TRBV15, with TRBD1 as a possible D gene (5 bases). Germline-derived CDR1 and CDR2 are LNHNV and YYDKDF (reference sequence). This CDR3 contains 11 residues. The ends were cut back, 5 bases at V and 4 bases at J, with 6 bases in the middle. CDR3 in DNA: TGTGCCACCAGCGGGGCTTACGAGCAGTACTTC. Its translation: CATSGAYEQYF.

This clonotype was recorded at least ten times. The chain has TRBV9 and TRBJ1-1; perhaps TRBD1 as D (5 bases). The CDR3 has 16 residues. Germline CDR1 reads SGDLS; CDR2 reads YYNGEE. Trimming took 2 bases from V and 0 from J, leaving 14 bases between them. CDR3 loop: CASSVGGGPMNTEAFF. The CDR3 DNA is TGTGCCAGCAGCGTGGGGGGGGGACCGATGAACACTGAAGCTTTCTTT.

This clonotype occurred many times. This chain links TRBV18 with TRBJ2-7; TRBD2 aligns across 9 bases. CDR1 is KGHSH, CDR2 LQKENI, per germline. The CDR3 is 18 residues long. V was pared by 1 base and J by 3 bases, with 13 bases of the junction left unmatched. CDR3 nucleotides: TGTGCCAGCTCACCACTGGCAGGGCGGCTAGCGGGGTTCTACGAGCAGTACTTC. As protein: CASSPLAGRLAGFYEQYF.

This clonotype was counted at least ten times. The junction departs from the called germline gene at one end, perhaps through a read error. The DNA for the CDR3 is TGTGCCAGCAGCTCCCTTTCCGGGCAGGTTAACTTC. Translating gives CASSSLSGQVNF. The chain combines TRBV5-5 with TRBJ2-1; D is unresolved. In germline, CDR1 is SGHKS, CDR2 YYEKEE (reference sequence). The CDR3 loop spans 12 amino acids.

At least ten counts were recorded for this clonotype. The chain is built from TRBV29-1 and TRBJ2-7, with TRBD2 matching over 8 bases. The junction had 8 bases not matched to a gene; V was cut back by 3 bases and J by 4 bases. Germline V lookup: CDR1 SQVTM, CDR2 ANQGSEA. The CDR3 spans 14 residues. For the CDR3, the DNA is TGCAGCGTTGAGGGGCGGGAGGTTCCGTACGAGCAGTACTTC. Protein: CSVEGREVPYEQYF.

This clonotype is a singleton in its sample. A much larger clone differs from this one at a single base, so this may be a read error. The chain employs TRBV4-2 and TRBJ1-2; 7 nucleotides line up with TRBD1. The CDR3 length is 15 residues. The V gene's germline CDR1 is LGHNA and CDR2 YNFKEQ. Written as DNA, the CDR3 is TGTGCCGGCAGCCAAGACGAATCGACAGGGTATGGCTACACCTTC. Amino acid sequence: CAGSQDESTGYGYTF.

This clonotype was detected many times. The V gene is TRBV4-2, the J gene TRBJ2-3, with 12 bases that match TRBD2. CDR1 is LGHNA, CDR2 YNFKEQ, per germline. The CDR3 runs 13 residues. The V gene end was trimmed by 4 bases and the J gene end by 11 bases; junction bases not matched to a gene: 4. DNA for the CDR3: TGTGCCAGCAGCCCCCGACTAGCGGGGGAGCAGTATTTT. Its protein product is CASSPRLAGEQYF.

The table lists this clonotype with many counts. The rearrangement joins TRBV15 to TRBJ2-1; 7 bases are shared with TRBD1. Germline V lookup: CDR1 LNHNV, CDR2 YYDKDF (reference sequence). V was clipped by 3 bases and J by 2 bases; unmatched bases: 7. This CDR3 is built from 16 residues. CDR3 amino acids: CATSSEDRPTYNEQFF. The CDR3 DNA follows: TGTGCCACCAGCAGCGAGGACAGGCCCACCTACAATGAGCAGTTCTTC.

This clonotype was found many times. The V gene is TRBV12-3 or TRBV12-4, the J gene TRBJ2-7; tentatively, D is TRBD1 (6 bases). The length of the CDR3 is 13 residues. V was clipped by 3 bases and J by 6 bases, with 12 bases between them. The CDR3 loop is CASSLGHPLEQYF. The DNA of the CDR3 is TGTGCCAGCAGTTTGGGACACCCCCTCGAGCAGTACTTC.

This clonotype was detected once. Here the CDR3 reads CASSQTGQRTKKLFF. The CDR3 DNA follows: TGTGCCAGCAGCCAAACAGGGCAGCGAACTAAAAAACTGTTTTTT. This chain uses TRBV7-8 with TRBJ1-4; possibly TRBD1 for D (6 bases). Germline V gene sequence: CDR1 SGHVS, CDR2 FQNEAQ. The CDR3 sequence is 15 residues long. Trimming took 5 bases from V and 9 from J, leaving 19 bases between them.

This chain uses TRBV20-1 with TRBJ2-7, with TRBD1 matching over 8 bases. The CDR3 runs 12 residues. V was pared by 3 bases and J by 9 bases, with 7 bases of the junction left unmatched. The germline V gene encodes CDR1 DFQATT and CDR2 SNEGSKA (reference sequence). In nucleotides, the CDR3 is TGCAGTGCTAGTAAGCAGGGGGCTCCGCAGTACTTC. It translates to CSASKQGAPQYF.

This clonotype was found many times. The rearrangement joins TRBV20-1 to TRBJ1-2, with D maybe TRBD1 (6 bases). CDR3 size: 13 residues. Germline assignment: CDR1 DFQATT and CDR2 SNEGSKA (reference sequence). Trimming removed 4 bases from V and 6 bases from J, with 15 bases in between. The CDR3 DNA reads as TGCAGTGCTATCGGGGGCTCAGGGAATGGCTACACCTTC. It specifies CSAIGGSGNGYTF.

This chain connects TRBV25-1 to TRBJ2-3, with D possibly TRBD2 on 6 matching bases. The CDR3 length is 15 residues. V lost 4 bases and J lost 9, with 20 bases in between. Germline values: CDR1 MGHDK, CDR2 SYGVNS. The CDR3 spells CASSANLGGSQTQYF. The DNA for the CDR3 is TGTGCCAGCAGTGCCAACCTTGGGGGGTCCCAGACGCAGTATTTT.

The chain recombines TRBV29-1 with TRBJ2-7, with 8 bases matching TRBD2. V lost 1 base, J lost 9 bases, and 11 bases stayed unmatched. This CDR3 comprises 14 residues. The germline CDR1 and CDR2 sequences are SQVTM and ANQGSEA. CDR3 nucleotide sequence: TGCAGCGTTGAAGTGCTAGCGGGCCCCACCGGGCAGTACTTC. It yields the protein CSVEVLAGPTGQYF.

This clonotype was observed many times. The rearrangement uses TRBV7-8 and TRBJ2-7, with 10 nucleotides matching TRBD2. The CDR3 contains 16 residues. The V segment lost 6 bases and the J segment 6 bases; nucleotides outside the gene matches: 14. CDR1 SGHVS and CDR2 FQNEAQ come from the germline V gene. The CDR3 DNA reads as TGTGCCAGCAGTTCTGATACTGGGACTAGCGCGTTCGAGCAGTACTTC. Its translation is CASSSDTGTSAFEQYF.

This clonotype came up a few times. The chain links TRBV5-1 to TRBJ2-1; D remains ambiguous. Trimming cost V 4 bases and J 7 bases, with 12 bases left between them. Germline V gives CDR1 SGHRS, CDR2 YFSETQ. The CDR3 is made up of 13 amino acids. CDR3 residues: CASSLTPGNEQFF. The CDR3 DNA reads as TGCGCCAGCAGCCTGACCCCTGGAAATGAGCAGTTCTTC.

J is TRBJ2-1 and V is TRBV20-1; TRBD1 is a possible D gene (6 bases). With 8 bases removed from V and 6 bases from J, the gap between germline ends came to 17 bases. This CDR3 has 13 residues. Germline assignment: CDR1 DFQATT and CDR2 SNEGSKA (reference sequence). The CDR3 protein is CSFWGQAPNEQFF. CDR3 nucleotide sequence: TGCAGTTTCTGGGGACAAGCCCCCAATGAGCAGTTCTTC.

This clonotype was counted once. This chain uses TRBV6-4 with TRBJ2-1; 10 positions agree with TRBD2. This CDR3 has 15 residues. V lost 7 bases, J lost 5 bases, and 8 bases stayed unmatched. In germline, CDR1 is MRHNA, CDR2 SNTAGT. The DNA of the CDR3 is TGTGCCAGCAAACATCTAGCGGGAGTGAACAATGAGCAGTTCTTC. It encodes CASKHLAGVNNEQFF.

This clonotype was counted at least ten times. V gene TRBV29-1 combines with J gene TRBJ2-1; D gene unclear. Germline CDR1 reads SQVTM; CDR2 reads ANQGSEA. This CDR3 contains 16 residues. V shed 4 bases and J shed 0 bases, with 16 bases lying between them. The CDR3 DNA follows: TGCAGCGTTGCCCCCTTTGGCCAGTCCTCCTACAATGAGCAGTTCTTC. Amino acids: CSVAPFGQSSYNEQFF.

In this sample, this clonotype turned up many times. This rearrangement joins TRBV6-5 to TRBJ1-2; unclear D gene. The length of the CDR3 is 13 residues. Germline V gene data show CDR1 as MNHEY and CDR2 as SVGAGI. Trimming took 0 bases from V and 8 from J, leaving 10 bases between them. The CDR3 reads CASSYSFWFGYTF. CDR3 nucleotide sequence: TGTGCCAGCAGTTACTCGTTTTGGTTCGGCTACACCTTC.

This clonotype has at least ten counts. The rearrangement joins TRBV15 to TRBJ2-7, with 9 bases that match TRBD1. The CDR3 has 16 residues. Germline trimming cut 0 bases from V and 2 bases from J; bases unmatched to any gene: 5. Looked up from germline, CDR1 is LNHNV and CDR2 is YYDKDF (reference sequence). The DNA for the CDR3 is TGTGCCACCAGCAGAGATTTGGGACAGGGAACCTACGAGCAGTACTTC. Amino acid sequence: CATSRDLGQGTYEQYF.

In its sample, this clonotype ranks as large. The chain combines TRBV5-1 with TRBJ1-1, with D unclear. From germline, CDR1 is SGHRS and CDR2 YFSETQ. Trimming took off 3 bases at V and 7 bases at J, with 19 bases between the two ends. The CDR3 is made up of 15 amino acids. CDR3 DNA sequence: TGCGCCAGCAGCTGGGAGCCACAGAGAAATTTTGAAGCTTTCTTT. Translating gives CASSWEPQRNFEAFF.

J is TRBJ1-3 and V is TRBV20-1, with D tentatively TRBD1 (6 bases). Germline V CDR1 and CDR2: DFQATT, SNEGSKA (reference sequence). The length of the CDR3 is 14 residues. Trimming shortened V by 4 bases and J by 3 bases, and 13 bases separated the two germline ends. The CDR3 nucleotides read TGCAGTGCTATAATAACAGGGATTGGAAACACCATATATTTT. This translates into CSAIITGIGNTIYF.

The table lists this clonotype with many counts. The CDR3 region has the DNA TGTGCCAGCAGCCAAGATGGGACAGGGGCCGCGAACAAAGTGGACGAGCAGTACTTC. Its translation is CASSQDGTGAANKVDEQYF. The chain has TRBV14 and TRBJ2-7; TRBD1 agrees at 10 bases. Germline CDR1 and CDR2: SGHDN and FVKESK. CDR3 length equals 19 residues. After removal of 0 bases from V and 5 bases from J, the junction contained 16 bases not matched to a gene.

This clonotype was picked up many times. This chain uses TRBV3-1 with TRBJ1-5; D is uncertain. The CDR3 has 14 amino acids. Trimming took 1 base from V and 6 from J, leaving 10 bases between them. Germline V gene data show CDR1 as LGHDT and CDR2 as YNNKEL (reference sequence). The CDR3 nucleotides read TGTGCCAGCAGCCAAGTTTTGGGAAGTCAGCCCCAGCATTTT. The encoded protein is CASSQVLGSQPQHF.

The V call is TRBV3-1, the J call TRBJ1-5; D is possibly TRBD1 (6 bases). The V end lost 3 bases, the J end lost 6 bases, and 18 bases lay between the germline ends. Germline values: CDR1 LGHDT, CDR2 YNNKEL (reference sequence). The CDR3 is 16 amino acids. The CDR3 spells CASSQGKTGPIQPQHF. CDR3 nucleotides: TGTGCCAGCAGCCAGGGAAAAACAGGGCCAATTCAGCCCCAGCATTTT.

The table lists this clonotype with many counts. The chain is built from TRBV20-1 and TRBJ2-2, with D possibly being TRBD1 (6 bases). V lost 1 base and J lost 0, with 12 bases in between. The CDR3 length is 16 residues. The germline V gene has CDR1 DFQATT and CDR2 SNEGSKA (reference sequence). The CDR3 bases are TGCAGTGCTAGAGGCGCCGGGACACCGAACACCGGGGAGCTGTTTTTT. Translating it yields CSARGAGTPNTGELFF.

This chain links TRBV20-1 with TRBJ1-5; unclear D gene. V was trimmed by 5 bases and J by 6 bases, leaving 17 bases between them. The CDR3 consists of 14 residues. Germline V gene sequence: CDR1 DFQATT, CDR2 SNEGSKA (reference sequence). The CDR3 protein is CSASYSVTRQPQHF. In DNA form, the CDR3 reads TGCAGTGCTTCGTACTCAGTAACACGTCAGCCCCAGCATTTT.

In this sample, this clonotype turned up many times. The chain uses TRBV6-5 and TRBJ1-1; tentative D call: TRBD1 (6 bases). CDR1 is MNHEY, CDR2 SVGAGI, per germline. The CDR3 extends over 16 amino acids. V was clipped by 0 bases and J by 0 bases, with 11 bases between them. The CDR3 DNA sequence: TGTGCCAGCAGTTACTCCATAGGGGACATGAACACTGAAGCTTTCTTT. Its protein product is CASSYSIGDMNTEAFF.

The chain couples TRBV3-1 to TRBJ2-7, with D possibly being TRBD1 or TRBD2 (5 bases each). Germline CDR1 reads LGHDT; CDR2 reads YNNKEL (reference sequence). The CDR3 runs to 13 residues. V was pared by 11 bases and J by 6 bases, with 20 bases between. The CDR3 loop reads CASSKHKRGEQYF. The CDR3 DNA sequence: TGTGCCTCCTCCAAGCATAAGAGGGGCGAGCAGTACTTC.

This clonotype was seen repeatedly, ten times or more. This chain joins TRBV7-9 and TRBJ1-6; perhaps TRBD1 as D (5 bases). The CDR3 sequence is 19 residues long. CDR1 and CDR2 from the germline V gene are SEHNR and FQNEAQ (reference sequence). V gave up 1 base and J gave up 11 bases, with 27 bases separating them. The CDR3: CASSLGGEGPSPGLTPLHF. DNA for the CDR3: TGTGCCAGCAGCTTAGGGGGGGAAGGTCCGAGCCCAGGTTTGACACCCCTCCACTTT.

By frequency in the sample, this clonotype is medium-sized (0.01 to 0.1%). The chain joins TRBV28 to TRBJ2-7; no clear D. The CDR3 sequence is 13 residues long. The V end lost 2 bases, the J end lost 7 bases, and 12 bases lay between the germline ends. Germline loops: CDR1 MDHEN, CDR2 SYDVKM. The CDR3 here is CASSLETSGEQYF. The CDR3 DNA reads as TGTGCCAGCAGTTTAGAGACGTCAGGTGAGCAGTACTTC.